This record covers a single T cell receptor (beta chain). Its antigen is unknown. This sample was taken from a study of blood T cells in healthy people across ages. For the second PCR, which ran for roughly 7 to 11 cycles, a sample-barcoded 5' primer and a J-beta primer mix were used. MiXCR, applied by TCRdb to the 5' RACE reads, yields one record per CDR3 protein. This sample has under 2,000,000 distinct CDR3 sequences, with 49% found just once. Study outcomes and limitations: Naive T cell percentage showed a strong correlation with TCR beta diversity.

Germline CDR1 MGHRA, CDR2 YSYEKL. This CDR3 region has 13 residues. After removal of 3 bases from V and 7 bases from J, the junction contained 2 bases not matched to a gene. The sample taken for sequencing was blood. The chain couples TRBV4-1 to TRBJ2-3, with 9 bases fitting TRBD2. This sequence was found in a woman aged 40 to 50 in good health. The CDR3 loop reads CASSQLAGNTQYF. The CDR3, as DNA: TGCGCCAGCAGCCAGCTAGCGGGGAATACGCAGTATTTT.